In its sample, the clone carrying this TCR beta chain was seen a few times. The data belong to a study of blood T cell repertoires in COVID-19. The wider study: The United States, Italy and Spain supplied acute and convalescent COVID-19 samples. Sources were T cells, B-cell-depleted T cells, or PBMCs; the material itself was cDNA or gDNA.

The CDR3 consists of 14 residues. The germline gives CDR1 MDHEN, CDR2 SYDVKM. After removal of 5 bases from V and 2 bases from J, the junction contained 5 bases not matched to a gene. Original data processing: By means of reference gene primer amplification, nucleated cell counts were estimated. The method was immunoSEQ multiplex PCR; TCRdb's version includes in-frame clones alone and lacks a portion of them. Clone size and V and J calls were adopted from that table, with D and trimming inferred from the DNA. Counted here are 90,000 to 140,000 clones, around 76% occurring once; the ten biggest clones make up approximately 20%.

The clonotype originates from a woman between 65 and 79 years old with acute or convalescent COVID-19. The chain joins TRBV28 to TRBJ1-2, with 7 bases that match TRBD1. Specimen: peripheral blood. Written as DNA, the CDR3 is TGTGCCAGCAGTCAACCGGGACAGAACTATGGCTACACCTTC. Residues: CASSQPGQNYGYTF.